The 29 T cell receptor beta chains below all came from one sample that was sequenced in a study of control samples from healthy donors and cancer patients (dated by TCRdb to the early 2020s). The library was prepared using the immunoSEQ multiplex PCR assay. This immuneACCESS table, as held by TCRdb, lists in-frame sequences with V and J called but not all clones. Of the missing ones, under half trace to an unresolved V gene in checked studies; the others have no known cause. The sample includes 100,000 to 150,000 clones, with around 94% observed a single time. The ten top clones hold about 0.6% of the sample. The sample taken for sequencing was PBMCs. Receptor source: a man at least 80 years old with head and neck cancer.

This clone was seen once. As DNA, the CDR3 is TGTGCCAGCTCACCAAGTAGGATTACGGAGGAGCAGTACTTC. Translating gives CASSPSRITEEQYF. The chain carries TRBV18 and TRBJ2-7; D unclear. CDR3 length equals 14 residues. V lost 2 bases and J 7 bases, leaving 15 bases between the germline ends. Germline V lookup: CDR1 KGHSH, CDR2 LQKENI.

This chain links TRBV5-1 with TRBJ2-1, with 12 bases that match TRBD2. Germline loops: CDR1 SGHRS, CDR2 YFSETQ. The CDR3 has 16 residues. J was trimmed by 8 bases and V by 4 bases; bases with no gene match: 10. The CDR3 coding sequence is TGCGCCAGCAGCCGGGGCGCTAGCGGGAGGGCCGATGAGCAGTTCTTC. Translated, it gives CASSRGASGRADEQFF. The full variable domain, its missing parts supplied by reference TRBV5-1 and TRBJ2-1, is KAGVTQTPRYLIKTRGQQVTLSCSPISGHRSVSWYQQTPGQGLQFLFEYFSETQRNKGNFPGRFSGRQFSNSRSEMNVSTLELGDSALYLCASSRGASGRADEQFFGPGTRLTVL.

The chain employs TRBV19 and TRBJ1-5; D is unclear. Germline V gives CDR1 LNHDA, CDR2 SQIVND (reference sequence). Trimming pared 5 bases from V and 0 bases from J, leaving 14 bases between. The CDR3 covers 16 residues. In DNA form, the CDR3 reads TGTGCCAGTAGTGATGAAGGTCCTTTTAGCAATCAGCCCCAGCATTTT. Translation: CASSDEGPFSNQPQHF.

The chain combines TRBV10-3 with TRBJ1-1; D might be TRBD1 (5 bases). CDR3 length: 14 residues. CDR1 ENHRY and CDR2 SYGVKD come from the germline V gene. Trimming removed 4 bases from V and 5 bases from J, with 14 bases in between. Here the CDR3 DNA reads TGTGCCATCAGTGGCCCCACGAGGGGTACTGAAGCTTTCTTT. Its translation: CAISGPTRGTEAFF.

V is TRBV7-8 and J is TRBJ2-7; D possibly corresponds to TRBD2 (5 bases). This CDR3 is built from 12 residues. The germline V gene has CDR1 SGHVS and CDR2 FQNEAQ. The germline V and J ends were trimmed by 5 bases and 4 bases, with 9 bases remaining between them. CDR3: CASSQSGYEQYF. CDR3 DNA: TGTGCCAGCAGCCAGAGCGGTTACGAGCAGTACTTC.

In this sample, this clone turned up once. This sequence joins TRBV9 and TRBJ1-2, with D maybe TRBD1 (6 bases). Trimming left V 0 bases short and J 7 bases short, with 13 bases between. The CDR3 is made up of 14 amino acids. Germline V CDR1 and CDR2: SGDLS, YYNGEE. The CDR3 here is CASSVGGGARGYTF. Here the CDR3 DNA reads TGTGCCAGCAGCGTAGGAGGGGGGGCGCGTGGCTACACCTTC.

The rearrangement uses TRBV5-4 and TRBJ2-7, with D unclear. Trimming cost V 3 bases and J 2 bases, with 6 bases left between them. The CDR3 runs to 12 residues. Germline loops: CDR1 SGHNT, CDR2 YYREEE (reference sequence). The CDR3: CASSSTAYEQYF. The CDR3 nucleotides are TGTGCCAGCAGCTCGACGGCCTACGAGCAGTACTTC. The variable domain in full, completed from reference TRBV5-4 and TRBJ2-7, reads ETGVTQSPTHLIKTRGQQVTLRCSSQSGHNTVSWYQQALGQGPQFIFQYYREEENGRGNFPPRFSGLQFPNYSSELNVNALELDDSALYLCASSSTAYEQYFGPGTRLTVT.

The chain carries TRBV11-1 and TRBJ2-5; 9 bases are shared with TRBD2. J lost 6 bases, V lost 5 bases, and 10 bases had no gene match. Germline V gives CDR1 SGHAT, CDR2 FQDESV (reference sequence). This CDR3 is built from 15 residues. CDR3: CASSPHSGGMKTQYF. The DNA for the CDR3 is TGTGCCAGCAGCCCCCATAGCGGGGGTATGAAGACCCAGTACTTC.

The genes are TRBV6-4 and TRBJ1-6; 9 bases are shared with TRBD1. V lost 1 base to trimming and J lost 7 bases; unmatched junction nucleotides: 5. This CDR3 spans 16 amino acids. From germline, CDR1 is MRHNA and CDR2 SNTAGT. CDR3 loop: CASSDLDRGDNSPLHF. As DNA, the CDR3 is TGTGCCAGCAGTGACTTAGACAGGGGGGACAATTCACCCCTCCACTTT.

The chain recombines TRBV2 with TRBJ1-2, with 11 bases that match TRBD1. CDR1 SNHLY and CDR2 FYNNEI come from the germline V gene. The V and J ends lost 6 bases and 4 bases, in that order; junction bases with no gene match: 7. The CDR3 runs to 15 residues. The DNA of the CDR3 is TGTGCCAGCAGATCCGGGACAGGGGGATTCTATGGCTACACCTTC. The encoded protein is CASRSGTGGFYGYTF.

The gene calls are TRBV5-4 and TRBJ1-1, with 11 bases that match TRBD1. After removal of 4 bases from V and 3 bases from J, the junction contained 11 bases not matched to a gene. Germline V CDR1 and CDR2: SGHNT, YYREEE (reference sequence). This CDR3 spans 17 amino acids. The CDR3 loop is CASSPGQGARSDTEAFF. The CDR3 coding sequence is TGTGCCAGCAGCCCCGGACAGGGGGCTCGATCGGACACTGAAGCTTTCTTT. The whole variable domain, remainder taken from reference TRBV5-4 and TRBJ1-1, is ETGVTQSPTHLIKTRGQQVTLRCSSQSGHNTVSWYQQALGQGPQFIFQYYREEENGRGNFPPRFSGLQFPNYSSELNVNALELDDSALYLCASSPGQGARSDTEAFFGQGTRLTVV.

The chain is built from TRBV2 and TRBJ1-5; TRBD1 might be the D (5 bases). This CDR3 comprises 17 residues. Germline CDR1 reads SNHLY; CDR2 reads FYNNEI. V was trimmed by 7 bases and J by 0 bases, leaving 19 bases between them. The CDR3 DNA reads as TGTGCCAGCAAAAAACTGGGGCAGGGTTATAGCAATCAGCCCCAGCATTTT. It specifies CASKKLGQGYSNQPQHF.

This chain connects TRBV9 to TRBJ2-5; 7 nucleotides line up with TRBD2. Germline values: CDR1 SGDLS, CDR2 YYNGEE. This CDR3 region has 14 residues. V was pared by 2 bases and J by 4 bases, with 5 bases of the junction left unmatched. This CDR3 is CASSVGGSGETQYF. The CDR3 nucleotides read TGTGCCAGCAGCGTGGGCGGGAGCGGAGAGACCCAGTACTTC. The full variable domain, its missing parts supplied by reference TRBV9 and TRBJ2-5, is DSGVTQTPKHLITATGQRVTLRCSPRSGDLSVYWYQQSLDQGLQFLIQYYNGEERAKGNILERFSAQQFPDLHSELNLSSLELGDSALYFCASSVGGSGETQYFGPGTRLLVL.

The rearrangement joins TRBV5-4 to TRBJ2-5; D might be TRBD2 (5 bases). Trimming removed 3 bases at V and 5 bases at J, with 17 bases between. This CDR3 contains 15 residues. Germline V CDR1 and CDR2: SGHNT, YYREEE (reference sequence). CDR3 protein: CASSSLDETGETQYF. CDR3 coding DNA: TGTGCCAGCAGCTCGTTGGACGAAACGGGGGAGACCCAGTACTTC. The full variable domain, completed using reference TRBV5-4 and TRBJ2-5, is ETGVTQSPTHLIKTRGQQVTLRCSSQSGHNTVSWYQQALGQGPQFIFQYYREEENGRGNFPPRFSGLQFPNYSSELNVNALELDDSALYLCASSSLDETGETQYFGPGTRLLVL.

The V and J genes are TRBV25-1 and TRBJ1-2; a weak D match, TRBD1 (5 bases). Looked up from germline, CDR1 is MGHDK and CDR2 is SYGVNS. Trimming stripped 11 bases from V and 3 bases from J, with 10 bases between. The CDR3 contains 11 residues. The CDR3 loop is CASGTDYGYTF. CDR3 nucleotides: TGTGCCTCCGGGACCGACTATGGCTACACCTTC.

The V call is TRBV5-1, the J call TRBJ2-5; TRBD2 aligns across 7 bases. The J segment lost 4 bases and the V segment lost 1 base, leaving 4 bases of the junction unmatched. CDR1 is SGHRS, CDR2 YFSETQ, per germline. The CDR3 consists of 14 residues. CDR3 sequence reads: CASSLNGGRETQYF. The CDR3, as DNA: TGCGCCAGCAGCTTGAACGGCGGGAGAGAGACCCAGTACTTC.

The CDR3 spells CASSQAGQGGEAFF. The CDR3 DNA is TGTGCCAGCAGCCAAGCGGGCCAGGGGGGCGAAGCTTTCTTT. The chain carries TRBV3-1 (or the pseudogene TRBV3-2) and TRBJ1-1; TRBD1 matches 7 bases. The ends lost 1 base at V and 8 bases at J; junction bases unmatched: 7. The CDR3 contains 14 residues. The germline CDR1 and CDR2 sequences are LGHDT and YNNKEL (reference sequence).

The chain carries TRBV5-5 and TRBJ2-1; D may correspond to TRBD1 or TRBD2 (5 bases each). Trimming left V 3 bases short and J 6 bases short, with 16 bases between. The CDR3 contains 15 residues. Looked up from germline, CDR1 is SGHKS and CDR2 is YYEKEE (reference sequence). The CDR3 DNA is TGTGCCAGCAGCTCAAGGGCTACGGGGACCAATGAGCAGTTCTTC. Residues: CASSSRATGTNEQFF.

This rearrangement joins TRBV24-1 to TRBJ2-5; D might be TRBD2 (6 bases). CDR1 is KGHDR, CDR2 SFDVKD, per germline. This CDR3 is built from 13 residues. Trimming pared 5 bases from V and 7 bases from J, leaving 13 bases between. The CDR3 is CATSASALGTQYF. Written as DNA, the CDR3 is TGTGCCACCAGTGCTAGCGCATTGGGGACCCAGTACTTC.

This chain connects TRBV3-1 (or the pseudogene TRBV3-2) to TRBJ1-3, with TRBD1 as a possible D gene (6 bases). Per the germline V gene, CDR1 is LGHDT and CDR2 is YNNKEL (reference sequence). This CDR3 comprises 17 residues. Trimming took 0 bases from V and 2 from J, leaving 14 bases between them. CDR3 DNA sequence: TGTGCCAGCAGCCAAGAACTCGGCAGGGGTACTGGAAACACCATATATTTT. Translation gives CASSQELGRGTGNTIYF.

The chain carries TRBV5-6 and TRBJ2-7; TRBD1 is a possible D gene (6 bases). The germline CDR1 and CDR2 sequences are SGHDT and YYEEEE. The V and J ends lost 4 bases and 4 bases respectively, with 9 bases between them. This CDR3 contains 12 residues. The DNA of the CDR3 is TGTGCCAGCAGCCCACAGGGTTACGAGCAGTACTTC. It translates to CASSPQGYEQYF.

The chain is built from TRBV9 and TRBJ2-1; 9 positions match TRBD1. V trimming: 6 bases; J trimming: 4 bases; junction bases outside the gene matches: 8. The CDR3 is made up of 15 amino acids. Germline V gene lookup returns CDR1 SGDLS and CDR2 YYNGEE. The CDR3 DNA reads TGTGCCAGCACCAGAACAGGGGGCCGATACAATGAGCAGTTCTTC. It specifies CASTRTGGRYNEQFF.

The chain recombines TRBV6-4 with TRBJ1-5; 10 bases map to TRBD1. V was pared by 5 bases and J by 6 bases, with 16 bases of the junction left unmatched. There are 18 residues in the CDR3. CDR1 is MRHNA and CDR2 is SNTAGT in the germline V gene. CDR3 sequence: CASSPSPGQGRGVQPQHF. CDR3 DNA: TGTGCCAGCAGTCCCAGCCCGGGACAGGGGAGGGGTGTTCAGCCCCAGCATTTT.

The chain employs TRBV7-2 and TRBJ2-5; D is unresolved. V dropped 7 bases and J dropped 2 bases, with 20 bases sitting between them. The CDR3 is 16 amino acids. CDR1 is SGHTA, CDR2 FQGNSA, per germline. The CDR3: CASKIPIGNPQETQYF. DNA for the CDR3: TGTGCCAGCAAGATCCCCATTGGTAACCCTCAAGAGACCCAGTACTTC.

This clone was picked up one time. The CDR3 sequence is CASSLWAGRETQYF. Written as DNA, the CDR3 is TGTGCCAGCAGCTTATGGGCGGGGCGAGAGACCCAGTACTTC. J is TRBJ2-5 and V is TRBV7-2; weak D call: TRBD2 (6 bases). Looked up from germline, CDR1 is SGHTA and CDR2 is FQGNSA. The CDR3 totals 14 residues. The germline V and J ends were trimmed by 2 bases and 4 bases, with 11 bases remaining between them.

This clone came up a few times. The V and J genes are TRBV29-1 and TRBJ2-6; TRBD2 matches 8 bases. Germline V CDR1 and CDR2: SQVTM, ANQGSEA. This CDR3 is built from 14 residues. V gave up 7 bases and J gave up 3 bases; unmatched junction bases: 5. The CDR3 sequence: CSALSGVGANVLTF. CDR3 DNA: TGCAGCGCCCTTAGCGGGGTTGGGGCCAACGTCCTGACTTTC.

The chain has TRBV19 and TRBJ2-2; 8 bases fit TRBD2. The ends lost 6 bases at V and 1 base at J; junction bases unmatched: 4. The V gene's germline CDR1 is LNHDA and CDR2 SQIVND (reference sequence). This CDR3 comprises 15 residues. Here the CDR3 reads CASSRTSLNTGELFF. The CDR3 DNA sequence: TGTGCCAGTAGCCGGACTAGCCTGAACACCGGGGAGCTGTTTTTT.

The chain uses TRBV9 and TRBJ2-5; 10 positions match TRBD2. V was pared by 3 bases and J by 10 bases, with 12 bases of the junction left unmatched. CDR1 and CDR2 (germline): SGDLS, YYNGEE. There are 15 residues in the CDR3. The CDR3 nucleotides read TGTGCCAGCAGCGGGAGCGGGAGGGGATTCGAAGGCCAGTACTTC. This codes for CASSGSGRGFEGQYF. The variable domain in full, completed from reference TRBV9 and TRBJ2-5, reads DSGVTQTPKHLITATGQRVTLRCSPRSGDLSVYWYQQSLDQGLQFLIQYYNGEERAKGNILERFSAQQFPDLHSELNLSSLELGDSALYFCASSGSGRGFEGQYFGPGTRLLVL.

The J gene is TRBJ2-1, the V gene TRBV7-9; 10 bases are shared with TRBD2. Germline loops: CDR1 SEHNR, CDR2 FQNEAQ (reference sequence). The length of the CDR3 is 16 residues. J gave up 0 bases and V 3 bases, and 2 bases lay outside the gene matches. CDR3 nucleotides: TGTGCCAGCAGCTTTAGCGGGAGGAGCTCCTACAATGAGCAGTTCTTC. Translation: CASSFSGRSSYNEQFF.